This entry is about one T cell receptor (beta chain). This entry belongs to a study of technical replicates of blood from four donors. Generated by immunoSEQ multiplex PCR, the TCRdb table keeps only in-frame clones and is missing some. Of tens of thousands of clones in the sample, around 92% were seen once. This clonotype originated in a human donor in good health. The source material was T cells isolated from PBMCs.

CDR3 bases: TGCAGCGTTGAAGATTCCGTCTCCTACGAGCAGTACTTC. Translated, it gives CSVEDSVSYEQYF. The chain combines TRBV29-1 with TRBJ2-7; D is unclear. Germline V gives CDR1 SQVTM, CDR2 ANQGSEA. Trimming left V 0 bases short and J 0 bases short, with 6 bases between. The CDR3 has 13 amino acids.